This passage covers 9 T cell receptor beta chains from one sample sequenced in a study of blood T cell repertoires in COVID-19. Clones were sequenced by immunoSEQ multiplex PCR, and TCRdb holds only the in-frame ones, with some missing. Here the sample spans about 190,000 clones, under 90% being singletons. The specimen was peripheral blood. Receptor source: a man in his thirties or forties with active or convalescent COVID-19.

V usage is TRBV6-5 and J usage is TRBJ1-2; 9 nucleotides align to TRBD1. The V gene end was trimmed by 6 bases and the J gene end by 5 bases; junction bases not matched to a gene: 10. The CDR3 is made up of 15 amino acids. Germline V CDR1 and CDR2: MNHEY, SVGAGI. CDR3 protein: CASRGQGTGEYGYTF. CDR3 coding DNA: TGTGCCAGCAGGGGACAGGGTACGGGAGAGTATGGCTACACCTTC.

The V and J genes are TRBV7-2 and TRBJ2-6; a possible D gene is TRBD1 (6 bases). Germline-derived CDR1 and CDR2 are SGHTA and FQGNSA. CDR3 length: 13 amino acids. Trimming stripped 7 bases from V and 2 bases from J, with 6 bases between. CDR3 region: CASTGAGANVLTF. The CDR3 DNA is TGTGCCAGCACAGGGGCTGGGGCCAACGTCCTGACTTTC.

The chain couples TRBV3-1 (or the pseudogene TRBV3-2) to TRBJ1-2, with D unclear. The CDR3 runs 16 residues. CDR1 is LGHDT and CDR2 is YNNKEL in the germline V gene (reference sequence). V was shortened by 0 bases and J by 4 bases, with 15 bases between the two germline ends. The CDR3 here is CASSQDKAGLPYGYTF. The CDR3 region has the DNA TGTGCCAGCAGCCAAGATAAAGCCGGACTTCCCTATGGCTACACCTTC.

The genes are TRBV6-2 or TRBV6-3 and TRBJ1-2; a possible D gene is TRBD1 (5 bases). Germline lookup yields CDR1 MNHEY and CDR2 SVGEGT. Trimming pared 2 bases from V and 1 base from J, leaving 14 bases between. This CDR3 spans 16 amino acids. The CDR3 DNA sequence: TGTGCCAGCAGTTACGGACTAGGGACTTTTAACTATGGCTACACCTTC. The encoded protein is CASSYGLGTFNYGYTF.

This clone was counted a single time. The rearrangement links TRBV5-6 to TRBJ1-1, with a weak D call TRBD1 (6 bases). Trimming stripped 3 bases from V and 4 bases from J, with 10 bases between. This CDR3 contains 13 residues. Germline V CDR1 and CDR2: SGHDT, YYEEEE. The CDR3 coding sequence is TGTGCCAGCAGCTCGGGAGGGGGCACTGAAGCTTTCTTT. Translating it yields CASSSGGGTEAFF.

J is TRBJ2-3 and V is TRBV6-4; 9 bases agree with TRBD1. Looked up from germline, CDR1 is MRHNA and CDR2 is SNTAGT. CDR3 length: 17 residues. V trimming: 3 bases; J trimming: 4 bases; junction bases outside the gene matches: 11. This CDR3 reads CASSEGVADRGADTQYF. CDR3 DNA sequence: TGTGCCAGCAGTGAAGGAGTAGCGGACAGGGGCGCAGATACGCAGTATTTT.

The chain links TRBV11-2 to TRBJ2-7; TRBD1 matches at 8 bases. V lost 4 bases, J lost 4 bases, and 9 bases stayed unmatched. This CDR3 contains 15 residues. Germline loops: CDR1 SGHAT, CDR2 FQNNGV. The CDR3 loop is CASSYSGTGLYEQYF. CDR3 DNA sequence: TGTGCCAGCAGCTACTCCGGGACAGGACTATACGAGCAGTACTTC.

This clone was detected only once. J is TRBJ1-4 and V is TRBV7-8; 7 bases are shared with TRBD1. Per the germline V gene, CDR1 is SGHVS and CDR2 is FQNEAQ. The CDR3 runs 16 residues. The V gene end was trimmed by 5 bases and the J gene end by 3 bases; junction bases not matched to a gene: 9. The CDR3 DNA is TGTGCCAGCAGCCGAGAGGCCGGGACAGCTAATGAAAAACTGTTTTTT. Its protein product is CASSREAGTANEKLFF.

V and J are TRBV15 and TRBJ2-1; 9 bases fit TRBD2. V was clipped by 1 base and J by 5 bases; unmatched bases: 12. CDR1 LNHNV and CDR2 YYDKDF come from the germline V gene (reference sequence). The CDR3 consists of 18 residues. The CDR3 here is CATSRVYPTSGPDNEQFF. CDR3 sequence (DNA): TGTGCCACCAGCAGAGTTTACCCGACTAGCGGACCCGACAATGAGCAGTTCTTC. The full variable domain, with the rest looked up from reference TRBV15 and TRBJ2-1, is DAMVIQNPRYQVTQFGKPVTLSCSQTLNHNVMYWYQQKSSQAPKLLFHYYDKDFNNEADTPDNFQSRRPNTSFCFLDIRSPGLGDTAMYLCATSRVYPTSGPDNEQFFGPGTRLTVL.